The 10 T cell receptor beta chains given below trace back to one sample, sequenced in a study of T cells in Graves' hyperthyroidism and ophthalmopathy. TCR beta CDR3 regions were amplified from RNA. Using the HTBI primer set, a first-round RT-PCR was run on the TCR CDR3. TCRdb analysed the multiplex PCR reads with MiXCR anew, one entry per CDR3 protein. The sample records roughly 840,000 distinct CDR3 sequences, about two fifths being singletons. The sequenced sample consisted of blood. The receptor source for this set is a man aged 18 to 29 with Graves' hyperthyroidism.

This clonotype was counted between two and nine times. V and J are TRBV27 and TRBJ2-5; D possibly corresponds to TRBD1 (6 bases). Trimming took off 3 bases at V and 6 bases at J, with 11 bases between the two ends. CDR1 and CDR2 (germline): MNHEY, SMNVEV (reference sequence). The CDR3 loop spans 13 amino acids. The CDR3 DNA is TGTGCCAGCAGTTTTTCCAGGGGAAAGACCCAGTACTTC. Its protein product is CASSFSRGKTQYF.

Points on this clonotype: With a much larger clone just one base away, this may be a read error. The V call is TRBV19, the J call TRBJ1-1, with D hard to call. The CDR3 is 14 amino acids. The V end was cut by 8 bases, the J end by 0 bases, with 13 bases between. CDR1 is LNHDA and CDR2 is SQIVND in the germline V gene (reference sequence). The CDR3 nucleotides read TGTGCCAGTGGTCTCGAGAGTGTGAACACTGAAGCTTTCTTT. Translating it yields CASGLESVNTEAFF.

The rearrangement uses TRBV20-1 and TRBJ1-3; no reliable D call. This CDR3 is built from 14 residues. V dropped 5 bases and J dropped 3 bases, with 14 bases sitting between them. Per germline, CDR1 DFQATT and CDR2 SNEGSKA (reference sequence). The CDR3 DNA sequence: TGCAGTGCTCCGCACTGGACGAGTGGAAACACCATATATTTT. Translating gives CSAPHWTSGNTIYF.

About this clonotype: Here the CDR3 omits its conserved ending phenylalanine or tryptophan, so a read error is the likely source. The chain has TRBV10-3 and TRBJ1-5; no definite D call. The CDR3 totals 13 residues. Germline V gene data show CDR1 as ENHRY and CDR2 as SYGVKD. CDR3 nucleotide sequence: TGTGCCAGCAGTTTTAGGCAGGAACAGCCCCAGCATCTT. Its translation: CASSFRQEQPQHL.

This chain joins TRBV6-5 and TRBJ2-7, with D tentatively TRBD1 or TRBD2 (5 bases each). V lost 11 bases and J lost 1, with 9 bases in between. This CDR3 comprises 11 residues. Germline CDR1 reads MNHEY; CDR2 reads SVGAGI. In DNA, the CDR3 is TGTGCCGGGGGACCTTCCTACGAGCAGTACTTC. Its protein is CAGGPSYEQYF.

This clonotype was seen many times. The rearrangement links TRBV11-2 to TRBJ2-7; D gene uncertain. Deletions cut 3 bases from V and 3 bases from J, with 6 bases between. Germline V gene sequence: CDR1 SGHAT, CDR2 FQNNGV. This CDR3 has 12 residues. The CDR3 DNA reads as TGTGCCAGCAGCTTGGGCGACTACGAGCAGTACTTC. Protein sequence: CASSLGDYEQYF.

The chain couples TRBV7-2 to TRBJ2-7, with D possibly matching TRBD1 (6 bases). Per the germline V gene, CDR1 is SGHTA and CDR2 is FQGNSA. Trimming cost V 11 bases and J 4 bases, with 21 bases left between them. This CDR3 has 14 amino acids. Here the CDR3 DNA reads TGTGCCGGCACCCTACAGGGAAAAGAATACGAGCAGTACTTC. This translates into CAGTLQGKEYEQYF.

The chain employs TRBV29-1 and TRBJ2-5; D could derive from TRBD1 or TRBD2 (6 bases each). Germline values: CDR1 SQVTM, CDR2 ANQGSEA. Trimming pared 2 bases from V and 5 bases from J, leaving 12 bases between. The CDR3 has 13 amino acids. CDR3 amino acids: CSVETGGEETQYF. The DNA for the CDR3 is TGCAGCGTTGAAACCGGGGGCGAGGAGACCCAGTACTTC. The whole variable domain, remainder taken from reference TRBV29-1 and TRBJ2-5, is SAVISQKPSRDICQRGTSLTIQCQVDSQVTMMFWYRQQPGQSLTLIATANQGSEATYESGFVIDKFPISRPNLTFSTLTVSNMSPEDSSIYLCSVETGGEETQYFGPGTRLLVL.

As regards this clonotype: Being one base from a much bigger clone, this may be a read error. This chain connects TRBV10-3 to TRBJ2-5; D not resolved. The length of the CDR3 is 17 residues. Germline CDR1 ENHRY, CDR2 SYGVKD. DNA of the CDR3: TGTGCCATCAGTGAGAATATGAGTTGGCCTGGCGAAGAGACCCAGTGCTTC. Protein: CAISENMSWPGEETQCF.

The V gene is TRBV6-2 or TRBV6-3, the J gene TRBJ1-5; D not resolved. The CDR3 runs to 14 residues. Germline assignment: CDR1 MNHEY and CDR2 SVGEGT. Deletions cut 6 bases from V and 0 bases from J, with 9 bases between. The CDR3 loop reads CASRLGDSNQPQHF. The CDR3 DNA sequence: TGTGCCAGCAGACTTGGGGATAGCAATCAGCCCCAGCATTTT.